Listed here are 31 T cell receptor beta chains from one sample, sequenced in a study of PD-1 blockade in classical Hodgkin lymphoma. Produced via immunoSEQ multiplex PCR; TCRdb's table is partial and in-frame only. The table shows several thousand clones, with approximately 81% occurring only once. Time point in this sample: cycle 4 day 1 (C4D1), after five to seven weeks of nivolumab. Brentuximab vedotin exposure varied, and every patient relapsed after autologous stem cell transplantation. Magnetic negative selection served to purify CD4+ T cells out of PBMCs that had been thawed. Sequenced material: CD4+ T cells from blood, taken before the fourth cycle of nivolumab. These receptors all come from a human donor with classical Hodgkin lymphoma.

CDR3 in amino acids: CASSLGFGENTGELFF. The DNA for the CDR3 is TGTGCCAGCAGCTTAGGTTTCGGGGAGAACACCGGGGAGCTGTTTTTT. The genes are TRBV11-3 and TRBJ2-2; possible D gene TRBD2, 5 bases. CDR1 is SGHNT and CDR2 is YENEEA in the germline V gene. Trimming cost V 1 base and J 1 base, with 10 bases left between them. The length of the CDR3 is 16 residues.

This rearrangement joins TRBV4-3 to TRBJ1-6, with D uncertain. The CDR3 has 17 amino acids. V was shortened by 0 bases and J by 2 bases, with 11 bases between the two germline ends. Per the germline V gene, CDR1 is LGHNA and CDR2 is YSLEER. The CDR3 here is CASSQDSGGPYNSPLHF. The CDR3 nucleotides read TGCGCCAGCAGCCAAGATTCGGGAGGACCCTATAATTCACCCCTCCACTTT.

The V and J genes are TRBV7-2 and TRBJ1-2; tentative D call: TRBD1 (6 bases). Per the germline V gene, CDR1 is SGHTA and CDR2 is FQGNSA. The V and J ends lost 1 base and 6 bases respectively, with 18 bases between them. The CDR3 contains 16 residues. The CDR3 loop is CASSLDSGASRNGYTF. CDR3 DNA sequence: TGTGCCAGCAGCTTAGACTCGGGGGCTAGTAGGAATGGCTACACCTTC.

This rearrangement joins TRBV7-9 to TRBJ2-1; the D is unclear. The V gene's germline CDR1 is SEHNR and CDR2 FQNEAQ (reference sequence). The CDR3 is 16 residues long. V gave up 5 bases and J gave up 5 bases, with 19 bases separating them. Here the CDR3 DNA reads TGTGCCAGCAGCCCACCCCCAAGGAAGGGTGACAATGAGCAGTTCTTC. Protein product: CASSPPPRKGDNEQFF.

The V call is TRBV10-1, the J call TRBJ2-3; 7 nucleotides line up with TRBD1. CDR3 size: 14 residues. V shed 6 bases, J shed 0 bases, and the junction held 3 bases outside the gene matches. Germline V gives CDR1 WNHNN, CDR2 SYGVQD (reference sequence). This CDR3 is CASSRGSSTDTQYF. In nucleotides, the CDR3 is TGCGCCAGCAGCAGGGGGTCCAGCACAGATACGCAGTATTTT.

CDR3 region: CASGESGRRAEKLFF. The DNA for the CDR3 is TGCGCCAGCGGGGAGTCGGGACGGCGCGCGGAAAAACTGTTTTTT. The chain has TRBV4-3 and TRBJ1-4, with a weak D call TRBD1 (5 bases). The germline V and J ends were trimmed by 8 bases and 8 bases, with 21 bases remaining between them. The CDR3 is 15 amino acids. Per the germline V gene, CDR1 is LGHNA and CDR2 is YSLEER.

This rearrangement joins TRBV5-1 to TRBJ1-4; D gene unclear. V was cut by 4 bases and J by 4 bases, with 17 bases left in between. Germline V gives CDR1 SGHRS, CDR2 YFSETQ. The length of the CDR3 is 16 residues. Written as DNA, the CDR3 is TGCGCCAGCAGCACCCAAGGGATGGGGAGTAATGAAAAACTGTTTTTT. Amino acids: CASSTQGMGSNEKLFF.

V and J are TRBV18 and TRBJ2-2; D is uncertain. Germline CDR1 KGHSH, CDR2 LQKENI. The V and J ends lost 0 bases and 6 bases respectively, with 11 bases between them. The CDR3 runs to 15 residues. The CDR3 region is CASSPPGKKAGELFF. The CDR3, as DNA: TGTGCCAGCTCACCACCAGGGAAGAAGGCCGGGGAGCTGTTTTTT.

The chain uses TRBV5-5 and TRBJ2-2; tentatively, D is TRBD1 (5 bases). The CDR3 has 16 residues. Germline V lookup: CDR1 SGHKS, CDR2 YYEKEE (reference sequence). Trimming left V 0 bases short and J 0 bases short, with 9 bases between. The CDR3 protein is CASSLVPGPNTGELFF. The CDR3 region has the DNA TGTGCCAGCAGCTTGGTCCCAGGGCCGAACACCGGGGAGCTGTTTTTT.

The V and J genes are TRBV2 and TRBJ2-1; no firm D call. With 5 bases removed from V and 0 bases from J, the gap between germline ends came to 11 bases. This CDR3 comprises 15 residues. Germline V gives CDR1 SNHLY, CDR2 FYNNEI. Written as DNA, the CDR3 is TGTGCCAGCAGTACACCAGGTAGCTCCTACAATGAGCAGTTCTTC. Encoded protein: CASSTPGSSYNEQFF.

In nucleotides, the CDR3 is TGTGCCAGTACCCTAGACAGGCGGAGTGGCTACACCTTC. Translated, it gives CASTLDRRSGYTF. The chain carries TRBV19 and TRBJ1-2, with D perhaps TRBD1 (6 bases). Germline-derived CDR1 and CDR2 are LNHDA and SQIVND (reference sequence). This CDR3 is built from 13 residues. V lost 7 bases to trimming and J lost 7 bases, with 16 bases between them.

This clone came up once. The gene calls are TRBV5-8 and TRBJ1-6; D is ambiguous. The CDR3 runs 17 residues. CDR1 and CDR2 (germline): SGHTS, YDEGEE. V lost 1 base and J 0 bases, leaving 11 bases between the germline ends. CDR3: CASSLRVGFSYNSPLHF. The CDR3 DNA reads as TGTGCCAGCAGCTTGAGAGTCGGCTTCTCCTATAATTCACCCCTCCACTTT.

The chain carries TRBV5-1 and TRBJ2-1; D gene ambiguous. CDR1 and CDR2 from the germline V gene are SGHRS and YFSETQ. The germline V and J ends were trimmed by 4 bases and 3 bases, with 5 bases remaining between them. The CDR3 has 12 amino acids. In DNA, the CDR3 is TGCGCCAGCAGCCTCGACTACAATGAGCAGTTCTTC. Translation gives CASSLDYNEQFF.

This rearrangement joins TRBV5-6 to TRBJ2-2; 8 nucleotides line up with TRBD1. Germline CDR1 reads SGHDT; CDR2 reads YYEEEE. Trimming cost V 4 bases and J 7 bases; bases outside gene matches: 9. The CDR3 loop spans 15 amino acids. CDR3 nucleotide sequence: TGTGCCAGCAGCCCCGGACAGGGTCGGGTCGGGGAGCTGTTTTTT. Translated, it gives CASSPGQGRVGELFF.

This chain connects TRBV10-3 to TRBJ1-1; D possibly corresponds to TRBD1 (5 bases). The germline gives CDR1 ENHRY, CDR2 SYGVKD. Trimming pared 0 bases from V and 10 bases from J, leaving 12 bases between. This CDR3 comprises 13 residues. The CDR3 nucleotides are TGTGCCATCAGTGAGTCGGAGGGGCAGGTAGCTTTCTTT. Its protein product is CAISESEGQVAFF.

The genes are TRBV29-1 and TRBJ2-1, with D possibly matching TRBD2 (5 bases). The CDR3 has 11 residues. V lost 3 bases, J lost 8 bases, and 8 bases lay in between. The V gene's germline CDR1 is SQVTM and CDR2 ANQGSEA. Written as DNA, the CDR3 is TGCAGCGTTGAGGGAGCTTATGAGCAGTTCTTC. Its protein is CSVEGAYEQFF.

The gene calls are TRBV7-2 and TRBJ2-7, with TRBD1 matching 7 bases. Trimming cost V 5 bases and J 5 bases; bases outside gene matches: 9. The CDR3 is 14 amino acids. Germline CDR1 SGHTA, CDR2 FQGNSA. The CDR3 DNA is TGTGCCAGCAGCCCCCGGACAGGAGTCCACGAGCAGTACTTC. This gives the protein CASSPRTGVHEQYF.

The chain is built from TRBV23-1 and TRBJ2-1; 13 bases match TRBD2. TRBV23-1 is labeled an ORF, and its function is uncertain. The junction had 3 bases not matched to a gene; V was cut back by 3 bases and J by 7 bases. This CDR3 spans 15 amino acids. The CDR3 sequence is CASSQGTSGVNEQFF. The CDR3 region has the DNA TGCGCCAGCAGTCAGGGGACTAGCGGGGTGAATGAGCAGTTCTTC.

V is TRBV4-2 and J is TRBJ2-5; 10 bases agree with TRBD2. Germline V gene sequence: CDR1 LGHNA, CDR2 YNFKEQ. V dropped 2 bases and J dropped 0; count of bases not matched to a gene: 6. The CDR3 extends over 17 amino acids. The chain's CDR3 is CASSQTGTSAYQETQYF. CDR3 DNA sequence: TGTGCCAGCAGCCAAACCGGGACTAGCGCGTACCAAGAGACCCAGTACTTC.

The rearrangement joins TRBV11-2 to TRBJ1-1; D unresolved. Trimming pared 2 bases from V and 1 base from J, leaving 14 bases between. In germline, CDR1 is SGHAT, CDR2 FQNNGV. This CDR3 has 16 residues. CDR3 region: CASSLTHAGRNTEAFF. Here the CDR3 DNA reads TGTGCCAGCAGCTTAACTCACGCCGGTAGGAACACTGAAGCTTTCTTT. The whole variable domain, remainder taken from reference TRBV11-2 and TRBJ1-1, is EAGVAQSPRYKIIEKRQSVAFWCNPISGHATLYWYQQILGQGPKLLIQFQNNGVVDDSQLPKDRFSAERLKGVDSTLKIQPAKLEDSAVYLCASSLTHAGRNTEAFFGQGTRLTVV.

This chain joins TRBV27 and TRBJ2-5; 7 bases align to TRBD1. Losses at the gene ends were 1 base for V and 0 bases for J; bases not matched to a gene: 2. CDR1 is MNHEY, CDR2 SMNVEV, per germline (reference sequence). This CDR3 contains 15 residues. The CDR3 protein is CASSLWGTDQETQYF. The CDR3 DNA reads as TGTGCCAGCAGTTTATGGGGGACAGACCAAGAGACCCAGTACTTC.

The genes are TRBV4-3 and TRBJ2-5; 9 bases agree with TRBD1. Germline-derived CDR1 and CDR2 are LGHNA and YSLEER. Trimming cost V 1 base and J 4 bases; bases outside gene matches: 4. This CDR3 has 15 residues. CDR3 loop: CASSQGYRGRETQYF. As DNA, the CDR3 is TGCGCCAGCAGCCAAGGATACAGGGGGCGAGAGACCCAGTACTTC.

This clone was recorded a few times. V is TRBV19 and J is TRBJ1-1; 10 nucleotides line up with TRBD1. With 2 bases clipped from V and 5 bases from J, the junction kept 11 bases outside the gene matches. Germline V CDR1 and CDR2: LNHDA, SQIVND (reference sequence). This CDR3 comprises 17 residues. The CDR3 DNA reads as TGTGCCAGTAGTATACGGGGGACAGGGGCCCTGAGGACTGAAGCTTTCTTT. This sequence encodes CASSIRGTGALRTEAFF.

The chain links TRBV6-6 to TRBJ1-1, with TRBD1 matching over 8 bases. The length of the CDR3 is 15 residues. J was trimmed by 4 bases and V by 6 bases; bases with no gene match: 10. From germline, CDR1 is MNHNY and CDR2 SVGAGI (reference sequence). The CDR3 loop is CASSPRAGQGTEAFF. The CDR3 DNA follows: TGTGCCAGCAGCCCCAGGGCCGGACAGGGCACTGAAGCTTTCTTT.

Details on this clone: The junction departs from the called germline gene at one end, perhaps through a read error. This chain uses TRBV11-2 with TRBJ2-7; 13 nucleotides agree with TRBD2. CDR1 is SGHAT and CDR2 is FQNNGV in the germline V gene. CDR3 size: 15 residues. The CDR3 DNA sequence: TGTGCCAGCAGCCCGTCGGGACTAGCGGGGAAATTACTCAGTTTC. Encoded protein: CASSPSGLAGKLLSF. The complete variable domain, with remaining parts taken from reference TRBV11-2 and TRBJ2-7, reads EAGVAQSPRYKIIEKRQSVAFWCNPISGHATLYWYQQILGQGPKLLIQFQNNGVVDDSQLPKDRFSAERLKGVDSTLKIQPAKLEDSAVYLCASSPSGLAGKLLSFGPGTRLTVT.

The chain uses TRBV2 and TRBJ1-2; 9 nucleotides align to TRBD1. The CDR3 is 14 amino acids. From germline, CDR1 is SNHLY and CDR2 FYNNEI. V trimming: 4 bases; J trimming: 7 bases; junction bases outside the gene matches: 7. CDR3 in DNA: TGTGCCAGCAGTGTCGGGACAGGGTTCGTTGGCTACACCTTC. Residues: CASSVGTGFVGYTF.

This sequence joins TRBV11-2 and TRBJ1-1; D is perhaps TRBD1 (5 bases). CDR1 is SGHAT, CDR2 FQNNGV, per germline. Between the trimmed V and J ends, which lost 5 bases and 6 bases, there was a span of 16 bases. CDR3 size: 14 residues. The CDR3 region has the DNA TGTGCCAGCAGCGGTCGCCTGGGGCGGCCTGAAGCTTTCTTT. This encodes CASSGRLGRPEAFF.

There are a few counts of this clone. The chain joins TRBV2 to TRBJ2-7; D is unresolved. The CDR3 loop spans 12 amino acids. Deletions cut 1 base from V and 3 bases from J, with 4 bases between. The germline V gene has CDR1 SNHLY and CDR2 FYNNEI. CDR3: CASSEEVYEQYF. CDR3 bases: TGTGCCAGCAGTGAAGAGGTCTACGAGCAGTACTTC.

The chain recombines TRBV9 with TRBJ2-7, with TRBD2 identical over 7 bases. After removal of 4 bases from V and 4 bases from J, the junction contained 8 bases not matched to a gene. The CDR3 has 14 amino acids. Germline V gives CDR1 SGDLS, CDR2 YYNGEE. The CDR3 sequence: CASSLGGGGYEQYF. CDR3 in DNA: TGTGCCAGCAGCCTGGGCGGCGGGGGATACGAGCAGTACTTC.

The chain employs TRBV2 and TRBJ2-3; D gene ambiguous. Germline V gene data show CDR1 as SNHLY and CDR2 as FYNNEI. This CDR3 spans 17 amino acids. The V end was cut by 2 bases, the J end by 0 bases, with 15 bases between. CDR3 DNA sequence: TGTGCCAGCAGTGAACCGGGTACAGTGACTAGCACAGATACGCAGTATTTT. It is translated as CASSEPGTVTSTDTQYF.

This clone was seen a few times. The genes are TRBV7-8 and TRBJ1-2; D is perhaps TRBD1 (6 bases). Germline V CDR1 and CDR2: SGHVS, FQNEAQ. Trimming took off 5 bases at V and 6 bases at J, with 25 bases between the two ends. This CDR3 is built from 17 residues. CDR3 residues: CASSHAFGQGIDDGYTF. The CDR3 nucleotides read TGTGCCAGCAGCCATGCTTTCGGTCAGGGGATAGACGATGGCTACACCTTC.